The 14 T cell receptor beta chains reported below all come from one sample, sequenced in a study of blood T cell repertoires in COVID-19. The assay was immunoSEQ multiplex PCR, and TCRdb's table has in-frame clones only and misses some. The sample lists roughly 110,000 clones, under 95% seen once, with over 1% in the top ten. Sequenced material: peripheral blood. These TCRs come from a woman between 25 and 40 years old with acute or convalescent COVID-19.

This chain joins TRBV24-1 and TRBJ2-7; a possible D gene is TRBD1 (6 bases). Germline assignment: CDR1 KGHDR and CDR2 SFDVKD. CDR3 size: 14 residues. Between the trimmed V and J ends, which lost 7 bases and 3 bases, there was a span of 15 bases. CDR3 region: CATSLLRQVYEQYF. CDR3 sequence (DNA): TGTGCCACCAGCCTTTTGCGACAGGTCTACGAGCAGTACTTC.

V gene TRBV4-2 combines with J gene TRBJ1-1, with 8 bases matching TRBD1. The length of the CDR3 is 15 residues. Germline CDR1 LGHNA, CDR2 YNFKEQ. V was clipped by 3 bases and J by 5 bases; unmatched bases: 8. In DNA form, the CDR3 reads TGTGCCAGCAGCCATCGACAGGGGTTAAGGACTGAAGCTTTCTTT. It is translated as CASSHRQGLRTEAFF.

A single count supports this clone. This chain uses TRBV6-4 with TRBJ2-1; 12 bases align to TRBD2. CDR3 size: 15 residues. Germline lookup yields CDR1 MRHNA and CDR2 SNTAGT. J gave up 9 bases and V 5 bases, and 8 bases lay outside the gene matches. This CDR3 reads CASSRLAGEMGEQFF. CDR3 DNA sequence: TGTGCCAGCAGTAGACTAGCGGGAGAGATGGGTGAGCAGTTCTTC.

V is TRBV9 and J is TRBJ1-2, with D perhaps TRBD1 (6 bases). V lost 4 bases, J lost 2 bases, and 18 bases lay in between. The V gene's germline CDR1 is SGDLS and CDR2 YYNGEE. CDR3 length equals 16 residues. DNA of the CDR3: TGTGCCAGCAGCCCCCACTCGGACAGCTCCAACTATGGCTACACCTTC. Translation gives CASSPHSDSSNYGYTF.

In its sample, this clone was seen once. The V gene is TRBV7-2, the J gene TRBJ2-5, with 11 positions matching TRBD2. Per germline, CDR1 SGHTA and CDR2 FQGNSA. The CDR3 contains 17 residues. V gave up 5 bases and J gave up 0 bases; unmatched junction bases: 8. The DNA for the CDR3 is TGTGCCAGCAGCCTACAGACTAGCGGGATGTACCAAGAGACCCAGTACTTC. It is translated as CASSLQTSGMYQETQYF.

The V gene is TRBV29-1, the J gene TRBJ1-1; 7 nucleotides line up with TRBD1. This CDR3 spans 13 amino acids. V shed 7 bases, J shed 3 bases, and the junction held 8 bases outside the gene matches. Germline V gene lookup returns CDR1 SQVTM and CDR2 ANQGSEA. CDR3 nucleotide sequence: TGCAGCGCTCGGACAGGCACCTACACTGAAGCTTTCTTT. It codes for CSARTGTYTEAFF. The complete variable domain, with remaining parts taken from reference TRBV29-1 and TRBJ1-1, reads SAVISQKPSRDICQRGTSLTIQCQVDSQVTMMFWYRQQPGQSLTLIATANQGSEATYESGFVIDKFPISRPNLTFSTLTVSNMSPEDSSIYLCSARTGTYTEAFFGQGTRLTVV.

This rearrangement joins TRBV28 to TRBJ2-4, with 10 bases identical to TRBD1. With 6 bases clipped from V and 0 bases from J, the junction kept 14 bases outside the gene matches. The CDR3 runs to 19 residues. Looked up from germline, CDR1 is MDHEN and CDR2 is SYDVKM. CDR3 nucleotides: TGTGCCAGCAGGGAAAGGGACAGGGGAACGGTTAGAGCCAAAAACATTCAGTACTTC. As protein: CASRERDRGTVRAKNIQYF.

This chain uses TRBV4-1 with TRBJ2-5; TRBD1 matches 7 bases. Germline assignment: CDR1 MGHRA and CDR2 YSYEKL. After removal of 0 bases from V and 0 bases from J, the junction contained 4 bases not matched to a gene. CDR3 length equals 16 residues. This chain's CDR3 is CASSQEPQGNQETQYF. In nucleotides, the CDR3 is TGCGCCAGCAGCCAAGAACCACAGGGGAACCAAGAGACCCAGTACTTC.

The gene calls are TRBV6-1 and TRBJ2-5; unclear D gene. The CDR3 contains 13 residues. V was trimmed by 3 bases and J by 3 bases, leaving 8 bases between them. Germline CDR1 is MNHNS and CDR2 is SASEGT. CDR3 nucleotides: TGTGCCAGCAGTGAGACAAGAAAAGAGACCCAGTACTTC. Protein sequence: CASSETRKETQYF.

The CDR3 loop is CAWSPRTASPLHF. The CDR3 DNA sequence: TGTGCCTGGAGCCCTCGGACAGCTTCACCCCTCCACTTT. V usage is TRBV30 and J usage is TRBJ1-6; D might be TRBD1 (6 bases). There are 13 residues in the CDR3. V lost 3 bases and J 9 bases, leaving 12 bases between the germline ends. Looked up from germline, CDR1 is GTSNPN and CDR2 is SVGIG (reference sequence).

The rearrangement joins TRBV18 to TRBJ2-7; 12 nucleotides match TRBD1. J lost 1 base, V lost 3 bases, and 1 base had no gene match. The germline V gene encodes CDR1 KGHSH and CDR2 LQKENI. The CDR3 runs 15 residues. This chain's CDR3 is CASSPGQGASYEQYF. In DNA, the CDR3 is TGTGCCAGCTCACCGGGACAGGGGGCATCCTACGAGCAGTACTTC.

The CDR3 sequence: CASSQDSGYNNSPLHF. In nucleotides, the CDR3 is TGCGCCAGCAGCCAAGATTCGGGATATAATAATTCACCCCTCCACTTT. The chain couples TRBV4-3 to TRBJ1-6; D unclear. Germline lookup yields CDR1 LGHNA and CDR2 YSLEER. The length of the CDR3 is 16 residues. V shed 0 bases and J shed 5 bases, with 11 bases lying between them.

This chain links TRBV28 with TRBJ2-5; D is unresolved. The CDR3 totals 10 residues. V shed 8 bases and J shed 4 bases, with 5 bases lying between them. CDR1 MDHEN and CDR2 SYDVKM come from the germline V gene. The CDR3 is CASGRETQYF. The CDR3 coding sequence is TGTGCCAGCGGCCGAGAGACCCAGTACTTC.

This rearrangement joins TRBV7-8 to TRBJ1-3, with D possibly matching TRBD1 (5 bases). The V and J ends lost 5 bases and 2 bases respectively, with 19 bases between them. The CDR3 covers 17 residues. From germline, CDR1 is SGHVS and CDR2 FQNEAQ. CDR3 nucleotides: TGTGCCAGCAGCCGGGGCGGGGTAGGGCCCACTGGAAACACCATATATTTT. Its protein product is CASSRGGVGPTGNTIYF.